The source of this T cell receptor (beta chain) is a study of T-cell memory formation after mild COVID-19. Germline values: CDR1 SGDLS, CDR2 YYNGEE. Trimming at V came to 3 bases and at J to 3 bases, leaving 4 bases not matched to a gene. The CDR3 covers 15 residues. In TCRdb, the 5' RACE reads were re-called with MiXCR into one record per CDR3 protein. The repertoire holds roughly 550,000 distinct CDR3 sequences, with 20% as singletons. The J gene is TRBJ2-5, the V gene TRBV9, with 11 bases identical to TRBD2. The TCR comes from an adult woman who had mild COVID-19 (a few samples of this study predate the infection). Cell type and time point are not known. The specimen sequenced was PBMCs or a T cell subset sorted from them (not recorded which). The CDR3 DNA is TGTGCCAGCAGCGGTAGCGGGGGGGCCGAAGAGACCCAGTACTTC. This translates into CASSGSGGAEETQYF.